Below, one T cell receptor (beta chain) is given with its context. Its cognate antigen is unknown. CDR3 length: 17 residues. Per germline, CDR1 SNHLY and CDR2 FYNNEI. With 4 bases clipped from V and 5 bases from J, the junction kept 14 bases outside the gene matches. The sample belongs to a study of T cell responses to AZD1222 COVID-19 vaccine. Broader study findings: Females outnumbered males among donors, who were mostly white British; clonal diversity was possibly underestimated. Vaccine-associated CD4 TCRs spanned spike, dominant at 160-218 and 743-854.

Measured with immunoSEQ multiplex PCR; TCRdb has only the in-frame clones, and not every one. Of some 150,000 clones in the sample, more than 75% were seen once. Pooling covered second doses at about 4 or about 12 weeks. The source of this sequence is an adult who received the AZD1222 COVID-19 vaccine. Sample: peripheral blood, taken 28 days after the second AZD1222 dose. The chain carries TRBV2 and TRBJ1-5; 7 bases map to TRBD1. CDR3 nucleotide sequence: TGTGCCAGCAGTGGCCAACAGGGGCCCCTCGTTCATCAGCCCCAGCATTTT. It is translated as CASSGQQGPLVHQPQHF.